This TCR beta chain was observed in a study of cytomegalovirus exposure and HLA in healthy donors. As for the study in general: The same platform was used for the roughly 120 validation repertoires as for the 650 to 700 first-cohort repertoires, as reported in a later analysis.

TCRdb's table, derived via immunoSEQ multiplex PCR, lists solely in-frame clones and lacks some. The sample comprises 100,000 to 150,000 clones, around 94% of which are singletons, and roughly 1.2% rests with the top ten. Deletions cut 2 bases from V and 8 bases from J, with 15 bases between. CDR1 and CDR2 from the germline V gene are MNHEY and SVGAGI. The length of the CDR3 is 14 residues. About this clone itself: Antigen specificity is unknown.

Notes on the study in general: Reported performance of the classifier showed diagnosis of cytomegalovirus status with high specificity and sensitivity. Subsequent analysis revealed that first-cohort TCR clusters tended to co-occur in the approximately 120 validation repertoires. There were 150 to 200 TCR beta chains listed as cytomegalovirus-associated.

The gene calls are TRBV6-5 and TRBJ1-2; tentative D call: TRBD1 (5 bases). The material sequenced was PBMCs. The origin of this receptor is a woman aged 18-30 years in good health and CMV-seronegative. This chain's CDR3 is CASSYTGLNGGYTF. The CDR3 DNA is TGTGCCAGCAGTTACACGGGACTAAACGGGGGCTACACCTTC.